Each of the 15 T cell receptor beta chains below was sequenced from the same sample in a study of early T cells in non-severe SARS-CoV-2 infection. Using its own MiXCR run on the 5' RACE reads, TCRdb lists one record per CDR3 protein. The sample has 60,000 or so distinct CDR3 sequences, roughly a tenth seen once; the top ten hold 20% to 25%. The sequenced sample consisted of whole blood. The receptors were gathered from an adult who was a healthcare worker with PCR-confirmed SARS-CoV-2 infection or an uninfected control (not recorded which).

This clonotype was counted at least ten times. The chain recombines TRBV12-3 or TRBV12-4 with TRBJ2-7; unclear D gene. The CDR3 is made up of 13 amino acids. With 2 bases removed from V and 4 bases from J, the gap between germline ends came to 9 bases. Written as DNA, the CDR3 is TGTGCCAGCAGTTTATCCAGGAGATACGAGCAGTACTTC. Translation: CASSLSRRYEQYF.

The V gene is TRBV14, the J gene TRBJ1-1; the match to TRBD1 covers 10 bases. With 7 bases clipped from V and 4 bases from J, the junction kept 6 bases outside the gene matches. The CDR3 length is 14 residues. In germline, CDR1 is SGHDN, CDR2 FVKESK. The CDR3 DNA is TGTGCCAGCACCGGACAGGGGGAGACCACTGAAGCTTTCTTT. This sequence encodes CASTGQGETTEAFF. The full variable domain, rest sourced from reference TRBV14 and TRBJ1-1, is EAGVTQFPSHSVIEKGQTVTLRCDPISGHDNLYWYRRVMGKEIKFLLHFVKESKQDESGMPNNRFLAERTGGTYSTLKVQPAELEDSGVYFCASTGQGETTEAFFGQGTRLTVV.

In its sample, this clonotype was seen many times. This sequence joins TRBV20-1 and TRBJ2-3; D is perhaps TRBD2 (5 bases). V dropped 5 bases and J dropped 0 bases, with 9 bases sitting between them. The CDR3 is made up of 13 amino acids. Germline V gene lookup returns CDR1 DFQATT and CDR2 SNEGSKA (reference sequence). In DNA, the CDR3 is TGCAGTGCTGTCCCGGGGAGCACAGATACGCAGTATTTT. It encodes CSAVPGSTDTQYF.

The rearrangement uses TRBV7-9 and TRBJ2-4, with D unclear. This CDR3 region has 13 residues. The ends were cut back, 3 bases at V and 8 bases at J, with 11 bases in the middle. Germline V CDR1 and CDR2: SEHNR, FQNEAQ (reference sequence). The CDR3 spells CASSFESRDIQYF. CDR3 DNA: TGTGCCAGCAGCTTCGAGAGTCGGGACATTCAGTACTTC.

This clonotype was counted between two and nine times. The CDR3 protein is CATRSSGTYNSPLHF. DNA of the CDR3: TGTGCCACCAGGTCCTCCGGCACCTATAATTCACCCCTCCACTTT. The chain combines TRBV19 with TRBJ1-6; no firm D call. Per germline, CDR1 LNHDA and CDR2 SQIVND (reference sequence). Trimming shortened V by 10 bases and J by 2 bases, and 15 bases separated the two germline ends. The CDR3 runs to 15 residues.

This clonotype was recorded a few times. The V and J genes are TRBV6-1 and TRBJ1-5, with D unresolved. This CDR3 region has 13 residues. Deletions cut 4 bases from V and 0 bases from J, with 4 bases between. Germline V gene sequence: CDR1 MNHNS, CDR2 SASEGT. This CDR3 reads CASSGHSNQPQHF. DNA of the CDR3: TGTGCCAGCAGTGGACATAGCAATCAGCCCCAGCATTTT.

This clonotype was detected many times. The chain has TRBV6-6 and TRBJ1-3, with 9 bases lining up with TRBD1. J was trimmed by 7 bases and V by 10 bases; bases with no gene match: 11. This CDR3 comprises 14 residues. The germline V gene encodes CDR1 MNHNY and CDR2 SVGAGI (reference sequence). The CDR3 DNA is TGTGCCATCACGGACAGGGGAGCCACGAACACCATATATTTT. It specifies CAITDRGATNTIYF.

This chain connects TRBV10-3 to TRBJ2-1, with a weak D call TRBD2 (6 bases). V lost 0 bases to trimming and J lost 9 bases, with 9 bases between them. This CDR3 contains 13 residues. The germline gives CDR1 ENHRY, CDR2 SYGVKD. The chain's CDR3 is CAISESEGFEQFF. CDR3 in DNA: TGTGCCATCAGTGAGTCGGAGGGGTTTGAGCAGTTCTTC.

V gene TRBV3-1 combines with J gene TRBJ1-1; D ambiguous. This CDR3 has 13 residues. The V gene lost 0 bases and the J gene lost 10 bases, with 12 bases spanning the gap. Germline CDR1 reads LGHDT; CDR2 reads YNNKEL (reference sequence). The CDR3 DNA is TGTGCCAGCAGCCAAGAGTCCGGACTCCGAGCTTTCTTT. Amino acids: CASSQESGLRAFF.

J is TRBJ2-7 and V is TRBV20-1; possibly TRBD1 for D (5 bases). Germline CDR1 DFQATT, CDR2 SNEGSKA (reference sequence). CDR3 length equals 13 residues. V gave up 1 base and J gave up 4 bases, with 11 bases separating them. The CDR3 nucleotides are TGCAGTGCTAGAGGGACAATGGCGTACGAGCAGTACTTC. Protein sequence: CSARGTMAYEQYF.

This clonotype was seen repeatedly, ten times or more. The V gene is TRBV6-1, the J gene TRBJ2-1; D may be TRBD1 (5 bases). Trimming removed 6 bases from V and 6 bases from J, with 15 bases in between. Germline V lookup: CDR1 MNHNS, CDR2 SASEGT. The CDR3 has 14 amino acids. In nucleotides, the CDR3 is TGTGCCAGCAGCCGCAGGGTTGAAGGCAATGAGCAGTTCTTC. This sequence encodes CASSRRVEGNEQFF.

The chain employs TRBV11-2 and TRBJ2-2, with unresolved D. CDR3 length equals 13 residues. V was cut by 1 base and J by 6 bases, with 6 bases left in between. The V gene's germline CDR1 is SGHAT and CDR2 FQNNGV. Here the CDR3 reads CASSLASSGELFF. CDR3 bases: TGTGCCAGCAGCTTAGCTTCTTCCGGGGAGCTGTTTTTT.

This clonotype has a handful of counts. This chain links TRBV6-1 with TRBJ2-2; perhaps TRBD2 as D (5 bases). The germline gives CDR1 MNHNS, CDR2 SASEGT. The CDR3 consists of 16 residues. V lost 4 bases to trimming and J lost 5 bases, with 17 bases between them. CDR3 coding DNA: TGTGCCAGCAGTGGTGGGCCCGCGGGTAGGACCGGGGAGCTGTTTTTT. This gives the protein CASSGGPAGRTGELFF.

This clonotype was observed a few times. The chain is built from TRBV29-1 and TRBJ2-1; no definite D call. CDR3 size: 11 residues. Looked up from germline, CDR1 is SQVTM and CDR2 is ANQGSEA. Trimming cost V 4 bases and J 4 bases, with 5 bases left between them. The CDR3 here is CSVVGYNEQFF. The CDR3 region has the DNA TGCAGCGTTGTAGGGTACAATGAGCAGTTCTTC.

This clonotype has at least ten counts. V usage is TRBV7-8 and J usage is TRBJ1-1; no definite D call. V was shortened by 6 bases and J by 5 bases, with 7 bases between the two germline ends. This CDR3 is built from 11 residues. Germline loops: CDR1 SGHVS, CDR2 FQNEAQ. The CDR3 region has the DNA TGTGCCAGCAGTCTTAGGACTGAAGCTTTCTTT. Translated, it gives CASSLRTEAFF.